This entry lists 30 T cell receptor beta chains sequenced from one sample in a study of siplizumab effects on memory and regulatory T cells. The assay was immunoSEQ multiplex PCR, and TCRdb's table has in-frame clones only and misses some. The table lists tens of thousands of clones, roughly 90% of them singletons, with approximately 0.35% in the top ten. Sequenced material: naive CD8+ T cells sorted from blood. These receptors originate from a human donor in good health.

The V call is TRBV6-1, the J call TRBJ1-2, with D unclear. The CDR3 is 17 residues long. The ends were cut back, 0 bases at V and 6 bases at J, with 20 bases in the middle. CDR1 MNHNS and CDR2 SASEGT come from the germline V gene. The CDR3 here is CASSEARMIGGPDGYTF. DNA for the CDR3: TGTGCCAGCAGTGAAGCGCGAATGATAGGAGGGCCCGATGGCTACACCTTC.

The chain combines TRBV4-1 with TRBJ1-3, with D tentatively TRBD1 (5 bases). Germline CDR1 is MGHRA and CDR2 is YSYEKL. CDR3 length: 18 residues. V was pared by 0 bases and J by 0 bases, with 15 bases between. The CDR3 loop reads CASSQDLTDGYSGNTIYF. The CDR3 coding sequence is TGCGCCAGCAGCCAAGATCTGACAGATGGTTACTCTGGAAACACCATATATTTT.

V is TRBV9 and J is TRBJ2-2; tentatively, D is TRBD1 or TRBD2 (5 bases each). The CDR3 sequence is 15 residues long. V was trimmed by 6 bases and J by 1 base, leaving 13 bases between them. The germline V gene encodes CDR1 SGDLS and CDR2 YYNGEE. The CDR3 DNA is TGTGCCAGCAACGGGGCGGACGGGAACACCGGGGAGCTGTTTTTT. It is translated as CASNGADGNTGELFF.

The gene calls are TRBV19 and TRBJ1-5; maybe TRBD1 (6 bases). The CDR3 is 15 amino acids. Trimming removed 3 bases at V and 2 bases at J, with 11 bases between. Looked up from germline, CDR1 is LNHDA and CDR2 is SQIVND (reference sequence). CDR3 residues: CASSILAGGNQPQHF. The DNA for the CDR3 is TGTGCCAGTAGTATTCTCGCAGGGGGCAATCAGCCCCAGCATTTT.

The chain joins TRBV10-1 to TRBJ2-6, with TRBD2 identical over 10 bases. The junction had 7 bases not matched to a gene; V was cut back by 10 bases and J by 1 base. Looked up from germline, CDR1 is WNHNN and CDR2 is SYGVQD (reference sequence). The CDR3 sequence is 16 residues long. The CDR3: CAMPASGGSGANVLTF. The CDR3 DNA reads TGCGCCATGCCCGCTAGCGGGGGATCTGGGGCCAACGTCCTGACTTTC.

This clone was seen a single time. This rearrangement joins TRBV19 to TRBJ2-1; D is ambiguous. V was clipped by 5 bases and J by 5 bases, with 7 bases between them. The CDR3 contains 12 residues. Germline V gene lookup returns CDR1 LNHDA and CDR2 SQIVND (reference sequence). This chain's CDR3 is CASSPSNNEQFF. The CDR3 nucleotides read TGTGCCAGTAGTCCCAGTAACAATGAGCAGTTCTTC.

In DNA form, the CDR3 reads TGCGCCAGCAGCCAAGATCCTGGGACTGGCTCCTACGAGCAGTACTTC. Protein sequence: CASSQDPGTGSYEQYF. The rearrangement joins TRBV4-1 to TRBJ2-7, with D tentatively TRBD2 (6 bases). The germline CDR1 and CDR2 sequences are MGHRA and YSYEKL. The CDR3 contains 16 residues. The germline V and J ends were trimmed by 0 bases and 0 bases, with 12 bases remaining between them.

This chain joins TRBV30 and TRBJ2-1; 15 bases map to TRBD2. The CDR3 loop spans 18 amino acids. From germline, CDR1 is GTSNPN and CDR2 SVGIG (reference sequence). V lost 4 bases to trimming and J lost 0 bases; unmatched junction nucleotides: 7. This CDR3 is CAWTGTSGRSSSYNEQFF. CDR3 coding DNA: TGTGCCTGGACAGGGACTAGCGGGAGGTCGAGCTCCTACAATGAGCAGTTCTTC.

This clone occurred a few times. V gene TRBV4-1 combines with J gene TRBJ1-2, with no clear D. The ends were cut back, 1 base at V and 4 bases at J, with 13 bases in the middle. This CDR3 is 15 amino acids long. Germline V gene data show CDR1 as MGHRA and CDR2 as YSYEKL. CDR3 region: CASSQARGAGYGYTF. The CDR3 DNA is TGCGCCAGCAGCCAAGCTCGGGGTGCCGGCTATGGCTACACCTTC.

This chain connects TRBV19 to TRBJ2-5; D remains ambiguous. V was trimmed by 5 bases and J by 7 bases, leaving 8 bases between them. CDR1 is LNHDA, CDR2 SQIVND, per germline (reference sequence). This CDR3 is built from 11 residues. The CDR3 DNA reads TGTGCCAGTAGTTTCGGCGGGACCCAGTACTTC. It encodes CASSFGGTQYF. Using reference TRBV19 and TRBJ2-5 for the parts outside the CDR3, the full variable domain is DGGITQSPKYLFRKEGQNVTLSCEQNLNHDAMYWYRQDPGQGLRLIYYSQIVNDFQKGDIAEGYSVSREKKESFPLTVTSAQKNPTAFYLCASSFGGTQYFGPGTRLLVL.

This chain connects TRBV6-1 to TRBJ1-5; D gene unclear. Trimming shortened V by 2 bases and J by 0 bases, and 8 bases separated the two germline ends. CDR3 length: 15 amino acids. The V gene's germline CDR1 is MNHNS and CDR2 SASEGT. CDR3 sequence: CASSEKDLSNQPQHF. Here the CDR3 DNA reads TGTGCCAGCAGTGAAAAGGACCTTAGCAATCAGCCCCAGCATTTT.

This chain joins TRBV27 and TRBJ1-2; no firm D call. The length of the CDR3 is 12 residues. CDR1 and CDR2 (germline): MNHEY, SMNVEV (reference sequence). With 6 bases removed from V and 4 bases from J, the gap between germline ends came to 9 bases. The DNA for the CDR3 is TGTGCCAGCAGGACCCTTTCCTATGGCTACACCTTC. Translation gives CASRTLSYGYTF.

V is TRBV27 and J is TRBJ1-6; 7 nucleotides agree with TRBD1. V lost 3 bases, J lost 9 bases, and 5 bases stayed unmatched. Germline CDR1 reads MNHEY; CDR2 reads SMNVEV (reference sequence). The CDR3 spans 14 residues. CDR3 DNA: TGTGCCAGCAGTTTTCAAGGGGGCCCTTCACCCCTCCACTTT. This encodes CASSFQGGPSPLHF.

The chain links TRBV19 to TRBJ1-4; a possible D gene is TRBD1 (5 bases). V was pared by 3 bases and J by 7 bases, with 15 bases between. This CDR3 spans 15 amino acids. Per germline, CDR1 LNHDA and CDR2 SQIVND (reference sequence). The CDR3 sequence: CASSIDAGTVEKLFF. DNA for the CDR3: TGTGCCAGTAGTATTGATGCAGGGACGGTTGAAAAACTGTTTTTT.

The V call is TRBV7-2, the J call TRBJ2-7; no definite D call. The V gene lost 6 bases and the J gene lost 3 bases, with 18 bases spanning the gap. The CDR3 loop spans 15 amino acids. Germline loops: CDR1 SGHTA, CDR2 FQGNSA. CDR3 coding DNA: TGTGCCAGCAGACCAGACGGAGCTTCAGGCTACGAGCAGTACTTC. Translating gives CASRPDGASGYEQYF.

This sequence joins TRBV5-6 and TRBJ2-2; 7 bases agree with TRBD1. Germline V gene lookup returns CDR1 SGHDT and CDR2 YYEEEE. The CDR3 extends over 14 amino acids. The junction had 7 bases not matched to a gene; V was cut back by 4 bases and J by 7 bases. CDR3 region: CASSPTGSGGELFF. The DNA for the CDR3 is TGTGCCAGCAGCCCGACAGGGTCGGGCGGGGAGCTGTTTTTT.

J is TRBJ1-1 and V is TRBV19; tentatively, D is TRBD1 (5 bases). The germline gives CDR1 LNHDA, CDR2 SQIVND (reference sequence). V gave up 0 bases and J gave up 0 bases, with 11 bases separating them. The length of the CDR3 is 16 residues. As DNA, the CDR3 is TGTGCCAGTAGTATAGATCTATGGGGCATGAACACTGAAGCTTTCTTT. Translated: CASSIDLWGMNTEAFF.

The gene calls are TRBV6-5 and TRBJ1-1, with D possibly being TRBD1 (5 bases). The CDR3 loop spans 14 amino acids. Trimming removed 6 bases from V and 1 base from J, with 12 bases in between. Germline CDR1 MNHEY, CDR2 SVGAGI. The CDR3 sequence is CASSASTENTEAFF. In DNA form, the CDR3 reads TGTGCCAGCAGCGCCTCGACAGAGAACACTGAAGCTTTCTTT.

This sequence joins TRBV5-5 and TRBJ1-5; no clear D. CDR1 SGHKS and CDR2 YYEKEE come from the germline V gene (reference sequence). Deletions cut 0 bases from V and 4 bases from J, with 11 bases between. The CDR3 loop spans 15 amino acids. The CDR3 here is CASSLVWGSNQPQHF. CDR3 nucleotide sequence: TGTGCCAGCAGCTTGGTATGGGGTTCAAATCAGCCCCAGCATTTT.

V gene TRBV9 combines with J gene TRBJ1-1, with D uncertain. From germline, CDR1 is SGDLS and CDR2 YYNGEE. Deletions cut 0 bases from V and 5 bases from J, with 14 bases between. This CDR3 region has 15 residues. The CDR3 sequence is CASSVEGWATTEAFF. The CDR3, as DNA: TGTGCCAGCAGCGTAGAAGGGTGGGCAACGACTGAAGCTTTCTTT. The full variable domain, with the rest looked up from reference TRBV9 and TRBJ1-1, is DSGVTQTPKHLITATGQRVTLRCSPRSGDLSVYWYQQSLDQGLQFLIQYYNGEERAKGNILERFSAQQFPDLHSELNLSSLELGDSALYFCASSVEGWATTEAFFGQGTRLTVV.

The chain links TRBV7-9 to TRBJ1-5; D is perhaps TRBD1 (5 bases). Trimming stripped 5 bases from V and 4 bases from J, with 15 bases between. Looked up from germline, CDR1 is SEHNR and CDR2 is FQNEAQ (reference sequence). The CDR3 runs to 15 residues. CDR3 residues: CASSSGTAGNQPQHF. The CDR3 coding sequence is TGTGCCAGCAGCAGTGGGACGGCGGGGAATCAGCCCCAGCATTTT.

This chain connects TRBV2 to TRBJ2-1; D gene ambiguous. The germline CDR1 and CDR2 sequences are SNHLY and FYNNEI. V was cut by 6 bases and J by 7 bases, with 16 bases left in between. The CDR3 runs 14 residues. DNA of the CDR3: TGTGCCAGCAGCCCCCCTAGTCCGCAAAATGAGCAGTTCTTC. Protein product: CASSPPSPQNEQFF.

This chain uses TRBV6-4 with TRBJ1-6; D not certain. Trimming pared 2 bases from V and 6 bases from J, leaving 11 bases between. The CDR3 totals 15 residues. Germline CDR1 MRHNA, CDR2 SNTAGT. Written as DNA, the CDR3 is TGTGCCAGCAGTGACAGGGATGGGTTTAATTCACCCCTCCACTTT. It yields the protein CASSDRDGFNSPLHF.

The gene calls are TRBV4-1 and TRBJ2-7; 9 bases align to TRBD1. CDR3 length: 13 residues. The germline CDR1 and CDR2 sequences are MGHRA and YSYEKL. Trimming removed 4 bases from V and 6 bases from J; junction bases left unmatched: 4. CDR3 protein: CASSLDRGAEQYF. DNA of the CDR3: TGCGCCAGCAGCCTTGACAGGGGGGCCGAGCAGTACTTC.

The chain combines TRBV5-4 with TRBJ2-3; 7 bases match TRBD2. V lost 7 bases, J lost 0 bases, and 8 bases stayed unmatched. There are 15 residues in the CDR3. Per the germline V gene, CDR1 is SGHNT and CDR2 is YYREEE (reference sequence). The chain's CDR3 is CASLDGGTSTDTQYF. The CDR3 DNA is TGTGCCAGCCTCGACGGGGGGACTAGCACAGATACGCAGTATTTT.

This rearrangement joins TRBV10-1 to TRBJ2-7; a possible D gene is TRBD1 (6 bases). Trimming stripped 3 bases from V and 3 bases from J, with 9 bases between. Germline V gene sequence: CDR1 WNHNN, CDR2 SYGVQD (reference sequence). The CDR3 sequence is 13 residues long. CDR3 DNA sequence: TGCGCCAGCAGTGAAGTGGACAGCTACGAGCAGTACTTC. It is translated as CASSEVDSYEQYF.

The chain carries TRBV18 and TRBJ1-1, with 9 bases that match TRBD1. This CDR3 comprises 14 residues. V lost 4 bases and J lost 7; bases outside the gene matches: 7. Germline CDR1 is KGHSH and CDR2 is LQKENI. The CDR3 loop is CASSLRDREGEAFF. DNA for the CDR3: TGTGCCAGCTCACTTCGGGACAGGGAAGGTGAAGCTTTCTTT.

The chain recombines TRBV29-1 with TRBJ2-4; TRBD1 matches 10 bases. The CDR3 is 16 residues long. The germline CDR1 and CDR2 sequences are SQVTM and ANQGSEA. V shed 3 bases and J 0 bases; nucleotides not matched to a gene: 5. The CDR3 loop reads CSVEHWDRGAKNIQYF. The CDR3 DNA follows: TGCAGCGTTGAGCATTGGGACAGGGGAGCCAAAAACATTCAGTACTTC. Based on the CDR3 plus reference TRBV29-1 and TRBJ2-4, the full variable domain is SAVISQKPSRDICQRGTSLTIQCQVDSQVTMMFWYRQQPGQSLTLIATANQGSEATYESGFVIDKFPISRPNLTFSTLTVSNMSPEDSSIYLCSVEHWDRGAKNIQYFGAGTRLSVL.

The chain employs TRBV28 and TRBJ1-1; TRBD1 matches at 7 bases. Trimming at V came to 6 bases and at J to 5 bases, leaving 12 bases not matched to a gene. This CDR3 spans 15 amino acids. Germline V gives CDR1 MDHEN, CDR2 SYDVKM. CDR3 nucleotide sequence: TGTGCCAGCAGCCCTACCCCGGGACAGCGGACTGAAGCTTTCTTT. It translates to CASSPTPGQRTEAFF.

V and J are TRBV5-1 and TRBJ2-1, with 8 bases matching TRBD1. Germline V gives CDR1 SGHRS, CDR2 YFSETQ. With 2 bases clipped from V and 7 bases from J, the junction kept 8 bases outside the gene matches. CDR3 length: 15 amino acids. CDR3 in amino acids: CASSLFQGASNEQFF. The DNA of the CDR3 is TGCGCCAGCAGCTTATTCCAGGGGGCTTCGAATGAGCAGTTCTTC.